This entry lists 9 T cell receptor beta chains sequenced from one sample in a study of persistence of HIV-infected CD4 T cells (dated by TCRdb to about 2020). No antigen is known for these receptors. This specimen's treatment or condition label, interpreted: suppressive antiretroviral therapy. A pool of overlapping HIV-1 Gag 15-mer peptides, at around 1 ug per peptide per mL, was used to stimulate the cells. Memory CD4+ T cells that did not respond, being CD40L-negative, CD69-negative and CD45RO-high, were sorted as memory populations depleted of antigen-responding cells. The immunoSEQ hsTCRB assay version 4 in survey mode was used to sequence TCRbeta repertoires from genomic DNA. TCRdb limited this immuneACCESS table to in-frame rearrangements with V and J called. A share of clones is missing; checked studies link under half to unresolved V genes, and the rest is unexplained. The sample table shows about 36,000 clones, and roughly 84% are seen once. About 5% of the sample is taken by the ten largest.

The sample consisted of cultured CD4+ T cells from PBMCs, taken from a patient who received antiretroviral therapy. The cell subset or site label of this sample denotes: CD40L-CD69- CD45RO-high memory CD4 T cells not responding to Gag peptides. These receptors all come from an adult with HIV. The donor label of this sample is uncertain.

The chain has TRBV14 and TRBJ2-7; 7 nucleotides agree with TRBD1. Trimming at V came to 5 bases and at J to 6 bases, leaving 13 bases not matched to a gene. The germline V gene has CDR1 SGHDN and CDR2 FVKESK. The CDR3 extends over 15 amino acids. The CDR3 nucleotides are TGTGCCAGCAGCGAAGGGGGCAGGTGGATGCTCGAGCAGTACTTC. Translated: CASSEGGRWMLEQYF.

The gene calls are TRBV7-8 and TRBJ1-4; no reliable D call. CDR1 and CDR2 from the germline V gene are SGHVS and FQNEAQ. There are 17 residues in the CDR3. V was pared by 2 bases and J by 5 bases, with 18 bases between. The CDR3 DNA follows: TGTGCCAGCAGCTTAACCCCCGATGGGTGGAGGAATGAAAAACTGTTTTTT. Translation: CASSLTPDGWRNEKLFF.

The chain has TRBV7-9 and TRBJ1-1, with D perhaps TRBD1 (5 bases). V shed 4 bases and J shed 5 bases, with 11 bases lying between them. In germline, CDR1 is SEHNR, CDR2 FQNEAQ (reference sequence). This CDR3 region has 13 residues. CDR3 loop: CASSSTGTTEAFF. The CDR3 DNA is TGTGCCAGCAGCTCTACCGGGACTACTGAAGCTTTCTTT.

The rearrangement joins TRBV12-3 or TRBV12-4 to TRBJ1-1; D uncertain. V was pared by 6 bases and J by 5 bases, with 10 bases between. The CDR3 runs 12 residues. The CDR3 spells CASSQGSTEAFF. Here the CDR3 DNA reads TGTGCCAGCAGCCAAGGTAGTACTGAAGCTTTCTTT.

The chain links TRBV7-2 to TRBJ2-1; D gene unclear. This CDR3 spans 14 amino acids. Trimming stripped 6 bases from V and 0 bases from J, with 9 bases between. Per germline, CDR1 SGHTA and CDR2 FQGNSA. The CDR3, as DNA: TGTGCCAGCAGGGAATGGAGCTCCTACAATGAGCAGTTCTTC. Translating it yields CASREWSSYNEQFF. The entire variable domain, with the rest obtained from reference TRBV7-2 and TRBJ2-1, is as follows: GAGVSQSPSNKVTEKGKDVELRCDPISGHTALYWYRQSLGQGLEFLIYFQGNSAPDKSGLPSDRFSAERTGGSVSTLTIQRTQQEDSAVYLCASREWSSYNEQFFGPGTRLTVL.

This clone was seen only once. This chain links TRBV5-1 with TRBJ1-3; a weak D match, TRBD1 (6 bases). The ends were cut back, 1 base at V and 2 bases at J, with 16 bases in the middle. In germline, CDR1 is SGHRS, CDR2 YFSETQ. CDR3 length: 17 residues. CDR3: CASSLNPRQAPGNTIYF. The CDR3 DNA is TGCGCCAGCAGCTTGAACCCCCGACAGGCACCTGGAAACACCATATATTTT. Variable domain in full (rest from reference TRBV5-1 and TRBJ1-3): KAGVTQTPRYLIKTRGQQVTLSCSPISGHRSVSWYQQTPGQGLQFLFEYFSETQRNKGNFPGRFSGRQFSNSRSEMNVSTLELGDSALYLCASSLNPRQAPGNTIYFGEGSWLTVV.

The rearrangement uses TRBV14 and TRBJ2-2; TRBD2 aligns across 11 bases. The germline V gene has CDR1 SGHDN and CDR2 FVKESK. There are 14 residues in the CDR3. J lost 11 bases, V lost 2 bases, and 4 bases had no gene match. The CDR3 nucleotides read TGTGCCAGCAGCCAACTTACTAGCGGGGGAGAGCTGTTTTTT. It encodes CASSQLTSGGELFF.

The chain carries TRBV7-2 and TRBJ1-6, with D possibly being TRBD1 (5 bases). From germline, CDR1 is SGHTA and CDR2 FQGNSA. This CDR3 region has 15 residues. V gave up 0 bases and J gave up 9 bases, with 12 bases separating them. The CDR3 region has the DNA TGTGCCAGCAGCTTAGCGGGTATCGGGGGTTCACCCCTCCACTTT. The encoded protein is CASSLAGIGGSPLHF.

This clone was observed once. The chain has TRBV9 and TRBJ1-6; TRBD1 matches 8 bases. V dropped 3 bases and J dropped 7; count of bases not matched to a gene: 3. Germline V gene lookup returns CDR1 SGDLS and CDR2 YYNGEE. The CDR3 runs 14 residues. The CDR3 spells CASSETGENSPLHF. CDR3 in DNA: TGTGCCAGCAGCGAGACAGGGGAAAATTCACCCCTCCACTTT.